A selection of T cell receptor beta chains follows, all from one sample in a study of T cell responses to AZD1222 COVID-19 vaccine. TCRdb's copy holds only in-frame clones and misses some; the assay was immunoSEQ multiplex PCR. The sample includes 100,000 to 150,000 clones, under 90% seen only once; the top ten take approximately 20%. Material: peripheral blood, obtained on day 0 of AZD1222 vaccination. These receptors all stem from an adult in good health. The CDR3 runs from the conserved cysteine through the conserved F or W. A D gene is named only where the DNA matches it firmly. Only part of the rows carry a size: once, few, many, or a class if the clone is expanded.

size: .
D: .
V: TRBV4-2
J: TRBJ1-3
DNA: TGTGCCAGCAGCCAACCCAAGGACATTTACTCTGGAAACACCATATATTTT
CDR3: CASSQPKDIYSGNTIYF

size: .
D: TRBD1
V: TRBV18
J: TRBJ2-3
DNA: TGTGCCATCCAGGACAGGGGCGAAGATACGCAGTATTTT
CDR3: CAIQDRGEDTQYF

size: .
D: .
V: TRBV6-5
J: TRBJ1-3
DNA: TGTGCCGTCAGGGGCCTCGGGTCCGGAAACACCATATATTTT
CDR3: CAVRGLGSGNTIYF

size: .
D: .
V: TRBV15
J: TRBJ1-2
DNA: TGTGCCACCAGCAGAGATCCCCTCGCAAGGACCGCATCAGGCGGCTACACCTTC
CDR3: CATSRDPLARTASGGYTF

size: .
D: .
V: TRBV7-7
J: TRBJ1-1
DNA: TGTGCTAGCAGCTTAGGGATGAACACTGAAGCTTTCTTT
CDR3: CASSLGMNTEAFF

size: once
D: .
V: TRBV6-2/TRBV6-3
J: TRBJ1-3
DNA: TGTGCCAGCAGCCCCGCCGGGGCAGAGCAGCGAAACACCATATATTTT
CDR3: CASSPAGAEQRNTIYF

size: .
D: .
V: TRBV7-9
J: TRBJ2-4
DNA: TGTGCCAGCAGCTTGAGGGAGGCCAAAAACATTCAGTACTTC
CDR3: CASSLREAKNIQYF

size: .
D: TRBD1
V: TRBV28
J: TRBJ1-4
DNA: TGTGCCAGCACCCCATCGGTCTCCGGGACAGGGGGCGGATCTAATGAAAAACTGTTTTTT
CDR3: CASTPSVSGTGGGSNEKLFF

size: once
D: .
V: TRBV4-1
J: TRBJ2-7
DNA: TGCGCCAGCAGCCAAGAAGACAGAGCGTACGAGCAGTACTTC
CDR3: CASSQEDRAYEQYF

size: .
D: .
V: TRBV28
J: TRBJ1-5
DNA: TGTGCCAGCAGTTTCCAGAGAACTCAAAGTCAGCCCCAGCATTTT
CDR3: CASSFQRTQSQPQHF

size: .
D: TRBD1
V: TRBV11-3
J: TRBJ2-5
DNA: TGTGCCAGCAGCCATACAGGGGAAGAGACCCAGTACTTC
CDR3: CASSHTGEETQYF

size: .
D: TRBD2
V: TRBV28
J: TRBJ2-7
DNA: TGTGCCAGCACTCTAGCGGGCCTAAGCTACGAGCAGTACTTC
CDR3: CASTLAGLSYEQYF

size: .
D: .
V: TRBV29-1
J: TRBJ2-7
DNA: TGCAGCGTTGGACGGCGGGCAGGGGAGCAGTACTTC
CDR3: CSVGRRAGEQYF

size: .
D: .
V: TRBV19
J: TRBJ2-2
DNA: TGTGCCAGTAGTATGTGGGGGGCCCACACCGGGGAGCTGTTTTTT
CDR3: CASSMWGAHTGELFF

size: .
D: TRBD2
V: TRBV19
J: TRBJ2-2
DNA: TGTGCCAGTAGTATAGGGTTCCGGACTAGCTGGAGGAACACCGGGGAGCTGTTTTTT
CDR3: CASSIGFRTSWRNTGELFF

size: .
D: TRBD1
V: TRBV7-2
J: TRBJ2-2
DNA: TGTGCCAGCAGCTTATTTCTATATGAGGGACAGGGGTCCGGGGAGCTGTTTTTT
CDR3: CASSLFLYEGQGSGELFF

size: once
D: TRBD1
V: TRBV19
J: TRBJ2-2
DNA: TGTGCCAGTAGTCCGACAGGGGATGCCGGGGAGCTGTTTTTT
CDR3: CASSPTGDAGELFF

size: .
D: .
V: TRBV7-2
J: TRBJ1-5
DNA: TGTGCCAGCAGCTCGGGGGGTTATCAGCCCCAGCATTTT
CDR3: CASSSGGYQPQHF

size: few
D: .
V: TRBV11-3
J: TRBJ1-1
DNA: TGTGCCAGCAGCTACACACAGAACACTGAAGCTTTCTTT
CDR3: CASSYTQNTEAFF

size: .
D: .
V: TRBV19
J: TRBJ1-5
DNA: TGTGCCAGTAGTATGGAGAGGCAGCCCCAGCATTTT
CDR3: CASSMERQPQHF

size: .
D: .
V: TRBV30
J: TRBJ1-1
DNA: TGTGCCTGGAGTGTAATCGATTCAAACAAGCGACCTGAAGCTTTCTTT
CDR3: CAWSVIDSNKRPEAFF

size: .
D: .
V: TRBV18
J: TRBJ1-2
DNA: TGTGCCAGCTCACCAGTGGGTTCAGCTAACTATGGCTACACCTTC
CDR3: CASSPVGSANYGYTF

size: .
D: TRBD1
V: TRBV7-9
J: TRBJ1-4
DNA: TGTGCCAGCAGCCCCGGACAGGGGGGATTTCGTGAAAAACTGTTTTTT
CDR3: CASSPGQGGFREKLFF

size: .
D: .
V: TRBV10-3
J: TRBJ1-1
DNA: TGTGCCATCAGTGAGGGTAACAGGATGAACACTGAAGCTTTCTTT
CDR3: CAISEGNRMNTEAFF

size: .
D: TRBD1
V: TRBV19
J: TRBJ1-6
DNA: TGTGCCAGTAGCGGGACAGGGGGCTATAATTCACCCCTCCACTTT
CDR3: CASSGTGGYNSPLHF

size: .
D: .
V: TRBV9
J: TRBJ2-7
DNA: TGTGCCAGCAGCGCCGCGGGTCACGAGCAGTACTTC
CDR3: CASSAAGHEQYF

size: .
D: TRBD2
V: TRBV28
J: TRBJ2-3
DNA: TGTGCCAGCAGCCTTTACTATACTAGCGGTAGCACAGATACGCAGTATTTT
CDR3: CASSLYYTSGSTDTQYF

size: .
D: .
V: TRBV4-3
J: TRBJ2-7
DNA: TGCGCCAGCAGCCAAGGCCCCCCCGGGGTATCTTCCTACGAGCAGTACTTC
CDR3: CASSQGPPGVSSYEQYF

size: .
D: .
V: TRBV28
J: TRBJ1-2
DNA: TGTGCCAGCTTAGGGGAGATCTATGGCTACACCTTC
CDR3: CASLGEIYGYTF

size: .
D: .
V: TRBV19
J: TRBJ1-5
DNA: TGTGCCAGTCGGATAGTAGGGAATTTCGGCAATCAGCCCCAGCATTTT
CDR3: CASRIVGNFGNQPQHF

size: .
D: .
V: TRBV29-1
J: TRBJ1-2
DNA: TGCAGCGTGGAGCAACCGTCAAACTATGGCTACACCTTC
CDR3: CSVEQPSNYGYTF

size: .
D: .
V: TRBV19
J: TRBJ1-1
DNA: TGTGCCAGTACCATTAGGGTTGGCACTGAAGCTTTCTTT
CDR3: CASTIRVGTEAFF

size: .
D: .
V: TRBV2
J: TRBJ1-2
DNA: TGTGCCAGCAGTAAAGAAGGGGGATATGGCTACACCTTC
CDR3: CASSKEGGYGYTF

size: once
D: .
V: TRBV28
J: TRBJ1-2
DNA: TGTGCCAGCACCGGGACACCCAACTATGGCTACACCTTC
CDR3: CASTGTPNYGYTF

size: .
D: .
V: TRBV7-2
J: TRBJ2-7
DNA: TGTGCCAGCAGCTTAGCCGTATACGAGCAGTACTTC
CDR3: CASSLAVYEQYF

size: .
D: TRBD1
V: TRBV6-5
J: TRBJ1-2
DNA: TGTGCCAGCAGAGCAGGACAGGGGACTAACTATGGCTACACCTTC
CDR3: CASRAGQGTNYGYTF

size: .
D: TRBD1
V: TRBV6-5
J: TRBJ1-5
DNA: TGTGCCAGCAAAGGGACAGGGGGGTCCCCCCAGCATTTT
CDR3: CASKGTGGSPQHF

size: .
D: .
V: TRBV4-1
J: TRBJ1-1
DNA: TGCGCCAGCAGCCTTACCCCGGGGGACGCTGAAGCTTTCTTT
CDR3: CASSLTPGDAEAFF

size: .
D: TRBD1
V: TRBV6-4
J: TRBJ1-1
DNA: TGTGCCAGCAGGGGACAGTTAATGGGTTCCTCGAACACTGAAGCTTTCTTT
CDR3: CASRGQLMGSSNTEAFF

size: .
D: .
V: TRBV2
J: TRBJ2-7
DNA: TGTGCCAGCAGTCAACAGGGACCCCTCGGGTACGAGCAGTACTTC
CDR3: CASSQQGPLGYEQYF

size: .
D: .
V: TRBV4-3
J: TRBJ1-2
DNA: TGCGCCAGCAGCCAAGAAGTTACAGGAGGCTATGGCTACACCTTC
CDR3: CASSQEVTGGYGYTF

size: .
D: .
V: TRBV7-9
J: TRBJ1-2
DNA: TGTGCCAGCAGCTTTGAGGGGGACTATGGCTACACCTTC
CDR3: CASSFEGDYGYTF

size: .
D: .
V: TRBV29-1
J: TRBJ1-4
DNA: TGCAGCGTTGAAGTGGGGTGGGGTGAAAAACTGTTTTTT
CDR3: CSVEVGWGEKLFF

size: .
D: .
V: TRBV3-1/TRBV3-2
J: TRBJ2-3
DNA: TGTGCCAGCAGCACCACAGATACGCAGTATTTT
CDR3: CASSTTDTQYF